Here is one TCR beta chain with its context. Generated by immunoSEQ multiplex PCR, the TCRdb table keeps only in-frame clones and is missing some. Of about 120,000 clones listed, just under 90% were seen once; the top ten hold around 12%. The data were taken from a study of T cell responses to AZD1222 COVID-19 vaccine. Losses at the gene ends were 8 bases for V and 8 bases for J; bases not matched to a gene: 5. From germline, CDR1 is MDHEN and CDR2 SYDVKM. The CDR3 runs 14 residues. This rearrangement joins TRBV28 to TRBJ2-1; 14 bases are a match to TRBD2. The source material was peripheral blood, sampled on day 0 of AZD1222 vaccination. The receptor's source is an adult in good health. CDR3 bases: TGTGCCAGCCTAGGGACTAGCGGGAGTGATGAGCAGTTCTTC. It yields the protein CASLGTSGSDEQFF.